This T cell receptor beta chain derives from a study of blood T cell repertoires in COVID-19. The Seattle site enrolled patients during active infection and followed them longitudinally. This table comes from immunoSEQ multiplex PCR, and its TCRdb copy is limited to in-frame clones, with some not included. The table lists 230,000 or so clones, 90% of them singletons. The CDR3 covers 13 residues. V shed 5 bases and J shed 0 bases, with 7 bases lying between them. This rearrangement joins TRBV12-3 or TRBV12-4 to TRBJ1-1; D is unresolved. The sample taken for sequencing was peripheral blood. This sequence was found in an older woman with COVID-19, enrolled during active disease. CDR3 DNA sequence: TGTGCCAGCAGTAAACTTTTGAACACTGAAGCTTTCTTT. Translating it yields CASSKLLNTEAFF.